This TCR beta chain was captured in a study of Ad26.COV2.S vaccination and SARS-CoV-2 variants. Across the study: The Ad26.COV2.S arm of the COV1001 trial was where the donor was placed. In the study, Ad26.COV2.S was injected intramuscularly once, or twice 56 days apart.

A word on this clone: The antigen remains unidentified.

Study results and caveats: The placebo group had lower spike-specific TCR breadth than the vaccine recipients did. Participants given vaccine showed non-spike TCR breadth similar to that of placebo recipients.

Treatment indicated: approximately 18 received Ad26.COV2.S at low or high dose, single or two shots; five or six received placebo; per-sample allocation not given. It was on day 63 after the first vaccine or placebo injection that samples were taken. Profiled with immunoSEQ multiplex PCR; TCRdb holds only in-frame clones, not every one. The sample holds some 320,000 clones, just under 85% seen once. The sequence was obtained from a person aged 18-60 years who received the Ad26.COV2.S COVID-19 vaccine or a placebo. The input for sequencing was peripheral blood, taken in a trial of Ad26.COV2.S vaccine versus placebo.

CDR3 in DNA: TGTGCCAGCAGCTTAGCTTCCAGGGGGCGGTATGGAAACACCATATATTTT. Translated: CASSLASRGRYGNTIYF. The chain joins TRBV7-9 to TRBJ1-3, with 8 bases fitting TRBD1. This CDR3 spans 17 amino acids. CDR1 and CDR2 from the germline V gene are SEHNR and FQNEAQ (reference sequence). The V and J ends lost 0 bases and 3 bases, in that order; junction bases with no gene match: 7.